The rows below give T cell receptor beta chains drawn from one sample of a study of OX40 agonist ivuxolimab in advanced cancers. Sequencing was performed with immunoSEQ multiplex PCR; in TCRdb, only in-frame clones are kept and a portion is missing. This table has roughly 80,000 clones, over 75% appearing once. The sequenced sample was CD4+ or CD8+ T cells sorted from blood, obtained in a trial of the OX40 agonist ivuxolimab. The source is an adult with an advanced solid tumor such as melanoma, head and neck, liver or kidney cancer. Each CDR3 is given with its conserved first and last residue. D genes are given only for firm matches. Size is omitted from some rows. Given values are once, few, many or a class for expanded clones.

V	D	J	size	CDR3	DNA
TRBV6-5	.	TRBJ2-7	.	CASKIDRNHEQYF	TGTGCCAGCAAAATCGACAGGAATCACGAGCAGTACTTC
TRBV6-1	.	TRBJ1-1	.	CASIRDTEAFF	TGTGCCAGCATCCGGGACACTGAAGCTTTCTTT
TRBV7-9	TRBD1	TRBJ1-5	few	CASSLAGQGAQPQHF	TGTGCCAGCAGCTTAGCTGGACAGGGTGCCCAGCCCCAGCATTTT
TRBV4-1	.	TRBJ2-7	.	CASSQDADYRSYEQYF	TGCGCCAGCAGCCAAGATGCGGACTACCGATCGTACGAGCAGTACTTC
TRBV2	TRBD1	TRBJ2-7	once	CASGAGQGGSYEQYF	TGTGCCAGCGGAGCGGGACAGGGCGGCTCCTACGAGCAGTACTTC
TRBV6-1	.	TRBJ1-5	.	CASSAQQDSNQPQHF	TGTGCCAGCAGTGCCCAACAAGATAGCAATCAGCCCCAGCATTTT
TRBV5-5	.	TRBJ2-5	.	CASSLSSETQYF	TGTGCCAGCAGCTTGTCATCAGAGACCCAGTACTTC
TRBV4-3	.	TRBJ2-1	.	CASSMEEGRGAQDEQFF	TGCGCCAGCAGCATGGAGGAAGGCAGGGGGGCTCAGGATGAGCAGTTCTTC
TRBV29-1	.	TRBJ2-1	.	CSVEGGGPTYNEQFF	TGCAGCGTTGAAGGGGGGGGGCCAACCTACAATGAGCAGTTCTTC
TRBV4-2	TRBD2	TRBJ2-5	.	CASSRSGGAGETQYF	TGTGCCAGCAGCCGTAGCGGGGGGGCCGGTGAGACCCAGTACTTC
TRBV7-7	.	TRBJ2-3	.	CASSPTGELGAQYF	TGTGCCAGCAGCCCCACCGGTGAGCTGGGTGCGCAGTATTTT
TRBV7-3	.	TRBJ2-5	.	CASSPTATQGETQYF	TGTGCCAGCAGTCCTACAGCGACCCAGGGGGAGACCCAGTACTTC
TRBV6-5	TRBD1	TRBJ1-2	once	CASSYSGGQGYTF	TGTGCCAGCAGTTACTCAGGGGGCCAGGGCTACACCTTC
TRBV21-1	.	TRBJ2-7	.	CASSKGQSELF	TGTGCCAGCAGCAAAGGTCAGTCGGAGCTCTTC
TRBV5-4	TRBD2	TRBJ2-7	.	CASSAWGGAYEQYF	TGTGCCAGCAGCGCATGGGGGGGGGCCTACGAGCAGTACTTC
TRBV2	TRBD2	TRBJ2-3	.	CASSVRAGGVADTQYF	TGTGCCAGCAGTGTAAGAGCGGGGGGTGTGGCAGATACGCAGTATTTT
TRBV9	.	TRBJ2-1	.	CASSGGTFQDEQFF	TGTGCCAGCAGCGGGGGGACCTTCCAGGATGAGCAGTTCTTC
TRBV19	TRBD1	TRBJ1-2	once	CASSTGTGAFYGYTF	TGTGCCAGTAGTACCGGGACAGGGGCTTTCTATGGCTACACCTTC
TRBV6-6	.	TRBJ1-5	.	CASSYRNWGVSATQHF	TGTGCCAGCAGTTACCGAAACTGGGGGGTTTCAGCGACCCAGCATTTT
TRBV4-2	.	TRBJ1-1	few	CASSWSPTGNTEAFF	TGTGCCAGCAGCTGGTCCCCGACAGGGAACACTGAAGCTTTCTTT
TRBV11-2	TRBD1	TRBJ1-5	.	CASSYGQGQPQHF	TGTGCCAGCAGCTATGGACAGGGCCAGCCCCAGCATTTT
TRBV27	.	TRBJ1-3	.	CASRQVSGGGGNTIYF	TGTGCCAGCAGACAAGTCAGCGGGGGAGGGGGAAACACCATATATTTT
TRBV5-4	TRBD2	TRBJ2-3	.	CASSLRLAGTTDTQYF	TGTGCCAGCAGCTTGCGTCTAGCGGGGACTACAGATACGCAGTATTTT
TRBV6-1	TRBD1	TRBJ2-2	.	CASSDPGGRVYSDGELFF	TGTGCCAGCAGTGACCCAGGGGGAAGGGTCTACTCAGACGGGGAGCTGTTTTTT
TRBV7-9	.	TRBJ2-5	once	CASSLTTGRQETQYF	TGTGCCAGCAGCTTAACTACAGGGCGCCAAGAGACCCAGTACTTC
TRBV7-2	TRBD1	TRBJ1-6	.	CASSPKIDRVNSPLHF	TGTGCCAGCAGCCCTAAGATTGACAGGGTGAATTCACCCCTCCACTTT
TRBV7-2	.	TRBJ1-2	.	CASSLIHPNYGYTF	TGTGCCAGCAGCTTAATCCACCCTAACTATGGCTACACCTTC
TRBV5-6	.	TRBJ2-3	.	CASSVQGGADTQYF	TGTGCCAGCAGCGTACAGGGGGGGGCAGATACGCAGTATTTT
TRBV4-2	.	TRBJ2-3	.	CASSQDGLSTQYF	TGTGCCAGCAGCCAAGATGGACTAAGCACGCAGTATTTT
TRBV28	TRBD2	TRBJ2-3	.	CASKEASGGSDTQYF	TGTGCCAGCAAGGAGGCTAGCGGGGGATCAGATACGCAGTATTTT
TRBV5-1	TRBD1	TRBJ1-1	.	CASSLNPPGTANTEAFF	TGCGCCAGCAGCTTGAACCCCCCCGGGACAGCGAACACTGAAGCTTTCTTT
TRBV5-1	.	TRBJ2-7	.	CASSLGGLDSYEQYF	TGCGCCAGCAGCTTGGGCGGACTCGACTCCTACGAGCAGTACTTC
TRBV18	.	TRBJ2-2	.	CASFSSNTGELFF	TGTGCCAGTTTCTCATCGAACACCGGGGAGCTGTTTTTT
TRBV30	TRBD1	TRBJ2-7	.	CAWSVMPRDREDSYEQYF	TGTGCCTGGAGTGTCATGCCTCGGGACAGGGAGGACTCCTACGAGCAGTACTTC
TRBV12-5	.	TRBJ1-4	.	CASGLGGTNEKLFF	TGTGCTAGTGGTTTGGGGGGTACTAATGAAAAACTGTTTTTT
TRBV29-1	.	TRBJ2-3	once	CSVEWMGTDTQYF	TGCAGCGTTGAATGGATGGGCACAGATACGCAGTATTTT
TRBV7-8	.	TRBJ1-5	few	CASSLRRYSNQPQHF	TGTGCCAGCAGCTTAAGACGGTATAGCAATCAGCCCCAGCATTTT